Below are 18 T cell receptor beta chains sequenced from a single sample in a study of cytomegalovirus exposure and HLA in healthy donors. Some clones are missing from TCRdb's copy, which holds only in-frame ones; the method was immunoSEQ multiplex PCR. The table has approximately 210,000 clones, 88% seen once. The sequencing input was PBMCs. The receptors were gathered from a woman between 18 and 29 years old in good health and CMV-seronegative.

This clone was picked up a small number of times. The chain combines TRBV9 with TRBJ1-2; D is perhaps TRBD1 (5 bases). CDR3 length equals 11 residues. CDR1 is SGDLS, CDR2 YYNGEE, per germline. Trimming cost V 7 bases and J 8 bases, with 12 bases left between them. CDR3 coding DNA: TGTGCCAGCGGGGCGGTTCTAGGCTACACCTTC. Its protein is CASGAVLGYTF.

The CDR3 sequence: CASSFEPGTADYGYTF. Written as DNA, the CDR3 is TGTGCCAGCAGCTTTGAACCCGGGACAGCCGACTATGGCTACACCTTC. This chain links TRBV11-2 with TRBJ1-2; 7 bases match TRBD1. Germline CDR1 SGHAT, CDR2 FQNNGV. Unmatched junction bases numbered 10, after V lost 3 bases and J lost 3 bases. This CDR3 contains 16 residues. The full variable domain, in which reference TRBV11-2 and TRBJ1-2 provide the parts outside the CDR3, is EAGVAQSPRYKIIEKRQSVAFWCNPISGHATLYWYQQILGQGPKLLIQFQNNGVVDDSQLPKDRFSAERLKGVDSTLKIQPAKLEDSAVYLCASSFEPGTADYGYTFGSGTRLTVV.

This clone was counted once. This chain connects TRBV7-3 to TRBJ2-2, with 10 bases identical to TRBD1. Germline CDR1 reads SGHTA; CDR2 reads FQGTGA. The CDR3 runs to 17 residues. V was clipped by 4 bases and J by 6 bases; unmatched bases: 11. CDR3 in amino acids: CASSSSGTGVSPGELFF. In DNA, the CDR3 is TGTGCCAGCAGCTCATCCGGGACAGGGGTTTCGCCCGGGGAGCTGTTTTTT. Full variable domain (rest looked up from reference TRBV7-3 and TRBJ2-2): GAGVSQTPSNKVTEKGKYVELRCDPISGHTALYWYRQSLGQGPEFLIYFQGTGAADDSGLPNDRFFAVRPEGSVSTLKIQRTERGDSAVYLCASSSSGTGVSPGELFFGEGSRLTVL.

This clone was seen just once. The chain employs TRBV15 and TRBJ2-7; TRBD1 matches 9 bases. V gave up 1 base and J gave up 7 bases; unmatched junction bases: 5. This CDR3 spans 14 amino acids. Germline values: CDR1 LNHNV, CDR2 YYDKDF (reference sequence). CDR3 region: CATSRAEGQGEQYF. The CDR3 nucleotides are TGTGCCACCAGCAGAGCAGAAGGACAGGGGGAGCAGTACTTC. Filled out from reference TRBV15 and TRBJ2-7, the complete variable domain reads DAMVIQNPRYQVTQFGKPVTLSCSQTLNHNVMYWYQQKSSQAPKLLFHYYDKDFNNEADTPDNFQSRRPNTSFCFLDIRSPGLGDTAMYLCATSRAEGQGEQYFGPGTRLTVT.

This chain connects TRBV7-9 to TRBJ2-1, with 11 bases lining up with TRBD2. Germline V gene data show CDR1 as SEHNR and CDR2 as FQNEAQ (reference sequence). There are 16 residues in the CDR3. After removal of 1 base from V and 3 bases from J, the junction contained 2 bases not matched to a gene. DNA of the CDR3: TGTGCCAGCAGCTTAGTGACTAGCGGGGTCTACAATGAGCAGTTCTTC. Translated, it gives CASSLVTSGVYNEQFF.

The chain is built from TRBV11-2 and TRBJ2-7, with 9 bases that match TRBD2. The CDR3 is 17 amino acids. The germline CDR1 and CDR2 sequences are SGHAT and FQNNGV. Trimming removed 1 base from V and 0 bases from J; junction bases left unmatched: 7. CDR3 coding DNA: TGTGCCAGCAGCTTAGCCCCCCTAGCGGGATACTCCTACGAGCAGTACTTC. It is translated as CASSLAPLAGYSYEQYF. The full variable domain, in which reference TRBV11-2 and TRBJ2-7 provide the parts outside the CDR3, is EAGVAQSPRYKIIEKRQSVAFWCNPISGHATLYWYQQILGQGPKLLIQFQNNGVVDDSQLPKDRFSAERLKGVDSTLKIQPAKLEDSAVYLCASSLAPLAGYSYEQYFGPGTRLTVT.

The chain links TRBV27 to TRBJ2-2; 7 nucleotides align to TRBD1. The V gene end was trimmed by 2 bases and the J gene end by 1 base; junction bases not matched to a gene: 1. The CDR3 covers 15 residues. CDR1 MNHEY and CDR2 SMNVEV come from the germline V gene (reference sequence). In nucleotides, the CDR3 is TGTGCCAGCAGTTTAGGGACAGTGAACACCGGGGAGCTGTTTTTT. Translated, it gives CASSLGTVNTGELFF.

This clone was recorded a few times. For the CDR3, the DNA is TGTGCCAGCAGCCCGGACATCATGAACACTGAAGCTTTCTTT. It codes for CASSPDIMNTEAFF. The chain joins TRBV5-4 to TRBJ1-1, with D perhaps matching TRBD1 (5 bases). The CDR3 is 14 amino acids. Germline values: CDR1 SGHNT, CDR2 YYREEE (reference sequence). The V end lost 4 bases, the J end lost 0 bases, and 10 bases lay between the germline ends.

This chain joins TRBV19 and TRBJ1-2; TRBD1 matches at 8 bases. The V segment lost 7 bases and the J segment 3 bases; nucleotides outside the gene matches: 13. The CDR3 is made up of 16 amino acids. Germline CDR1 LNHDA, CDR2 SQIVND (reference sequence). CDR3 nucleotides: TGTGCCAGTACTAGACAGGGGACGGTTGCGGACTATGGCTACACCTTC. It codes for CASTRQGTVADYGYTF. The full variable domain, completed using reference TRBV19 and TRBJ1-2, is DGGITQSPKYLFRKEGQNVTLSCEQNLNHDAMYWYRQDPGQGLRLIYYSQIVNDFQKGDIAEGYSVSREKKESFPLTVTSAQKNPTAFYLCASTRQGTVADYGYTFGSGTRLTVV.

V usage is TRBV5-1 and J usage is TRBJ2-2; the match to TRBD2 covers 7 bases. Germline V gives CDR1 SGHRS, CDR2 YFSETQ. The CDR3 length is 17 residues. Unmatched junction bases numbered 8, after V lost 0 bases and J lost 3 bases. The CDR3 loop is CASSLAEGREHTGELFF. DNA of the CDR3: TGCGCCAGCAGCTTGGCGGAAGGGAGGGAACACACCGGGGAGCTGTTTTTT.

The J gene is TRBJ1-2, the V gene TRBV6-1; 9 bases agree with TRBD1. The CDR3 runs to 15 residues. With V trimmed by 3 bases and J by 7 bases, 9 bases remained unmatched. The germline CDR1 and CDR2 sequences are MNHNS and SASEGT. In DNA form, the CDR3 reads TGTGCCAGCAGTGATCAGCCGGGACAGGGAAGTGGCTACACCTTC. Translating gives CASSDQPGQGSGYTF.

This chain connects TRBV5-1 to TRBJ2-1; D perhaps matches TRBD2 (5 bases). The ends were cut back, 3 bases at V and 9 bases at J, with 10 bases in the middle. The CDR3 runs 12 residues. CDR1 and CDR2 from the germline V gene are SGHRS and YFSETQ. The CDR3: CASSSQSGEQFF. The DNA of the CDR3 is TGCGCCAGCAGCTCACAAAGCGGTGAGCAGTTCTTC.

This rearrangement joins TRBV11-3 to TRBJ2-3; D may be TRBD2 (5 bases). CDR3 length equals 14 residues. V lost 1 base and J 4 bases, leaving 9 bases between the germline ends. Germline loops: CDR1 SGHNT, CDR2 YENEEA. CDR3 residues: CASSLARGSDTQYF. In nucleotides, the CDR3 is TGTGCCAGCAGCTTAGCCCGCGGGTCAGATACGCAGTATTTT.

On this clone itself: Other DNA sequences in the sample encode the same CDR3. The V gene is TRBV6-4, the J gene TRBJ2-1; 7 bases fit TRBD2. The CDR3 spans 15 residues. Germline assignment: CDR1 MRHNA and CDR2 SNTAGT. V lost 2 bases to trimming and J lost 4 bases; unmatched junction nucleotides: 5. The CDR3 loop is CASSDEASGYNEQFF. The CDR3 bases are TGTGCCAGCAGTGACGAGGCTAGCGGTTACAATGAGCAGTTCTTC.

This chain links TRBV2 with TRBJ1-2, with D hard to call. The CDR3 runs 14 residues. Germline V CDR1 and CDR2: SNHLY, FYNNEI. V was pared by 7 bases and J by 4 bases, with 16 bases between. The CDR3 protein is CASTPGRGAYGYTF. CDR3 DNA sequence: TGTGCCAGCACTCCCGGCCGGGGTGCCTATGGCTACACCTTC.

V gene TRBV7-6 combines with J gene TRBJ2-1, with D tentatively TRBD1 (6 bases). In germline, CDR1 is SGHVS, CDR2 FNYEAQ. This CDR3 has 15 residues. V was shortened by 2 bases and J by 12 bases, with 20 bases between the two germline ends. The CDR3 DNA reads TGTGCCAGCAGCTTAACTGGACAGTCCCTCCAATGGCAGTTCTTC. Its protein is CASSLTGQSLQWQFF.

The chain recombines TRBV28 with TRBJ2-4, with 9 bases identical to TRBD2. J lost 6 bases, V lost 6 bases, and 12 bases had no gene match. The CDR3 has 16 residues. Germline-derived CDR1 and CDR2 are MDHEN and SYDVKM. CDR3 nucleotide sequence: TGTGCCAGCAGGTTACATGAGCGGGAGGAGGGAAACATTCAGTACTTC. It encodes CASRLHEREEGNIQYF.

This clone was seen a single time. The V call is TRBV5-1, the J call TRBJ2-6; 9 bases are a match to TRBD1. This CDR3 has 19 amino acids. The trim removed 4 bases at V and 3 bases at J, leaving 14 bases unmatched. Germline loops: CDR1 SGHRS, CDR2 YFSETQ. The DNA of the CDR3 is TGCGCCAGCAGCATACTCTCCTCGACAGGGGGAGGTGGGGCCAACGTCCTGACTTTC. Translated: CASSILSSTGGGGANVLTF.